This T cell receptor (beta chain) came from a study of T cells of healthy individuals. TCRdb re-called the 5' RACE reads through MiXCR, storing one row per CDR3 protein. Of around 100,000 distinct CDR3 sequences in the sample, roughly 15% were seen once. The table lists this clonotype with a few counts. The source is a human donor in good health.

This chain's CDR3 is CASSQPTREQYF. CDR3 DNA sequence: TGTGCCAGCAGCCAACCCACTCGGGAACAGTACTTC. The chain couples TRBV14 to TRBJ2-7; tentatively, D is TRBD2 (5 bases). This CDR3 is built from 12 residues. V lost 2 bases and J lost 10, with 12 bases in between. The germline V gene encodes CDR1 SGHDN and CDR2 FVKESK.